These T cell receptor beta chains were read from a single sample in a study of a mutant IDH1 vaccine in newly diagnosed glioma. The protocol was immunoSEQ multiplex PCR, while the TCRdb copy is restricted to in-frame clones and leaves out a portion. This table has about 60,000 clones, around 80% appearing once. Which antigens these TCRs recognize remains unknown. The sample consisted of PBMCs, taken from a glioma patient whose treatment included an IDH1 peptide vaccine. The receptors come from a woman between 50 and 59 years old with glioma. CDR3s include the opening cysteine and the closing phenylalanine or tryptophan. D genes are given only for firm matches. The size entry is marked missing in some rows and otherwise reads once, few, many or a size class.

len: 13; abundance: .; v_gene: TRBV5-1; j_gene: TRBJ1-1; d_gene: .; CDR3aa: CASSLREGTEAFF; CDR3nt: TGCGCCAGCAGCCTCCGGGAGGGGACTGAAGCTTTCTTT
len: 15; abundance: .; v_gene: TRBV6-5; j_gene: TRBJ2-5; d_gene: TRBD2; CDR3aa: CASSYTSGGAETQYF; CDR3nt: TGTGCCAGCAGTTACACTAGCGGGGGGGCAGAGACCCAGTACTTC
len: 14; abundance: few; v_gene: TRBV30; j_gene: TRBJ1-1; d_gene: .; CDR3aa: CAWSLPQVITEAFF; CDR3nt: TGTGCCTGGAGTCTACCACAGGTGATCACTGAAGCTTTCTTT
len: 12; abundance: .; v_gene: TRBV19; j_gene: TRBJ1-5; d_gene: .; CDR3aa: CASSTGDQPQHF; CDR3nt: TGTGCCAGTAGTACAGGCGATCAGCCCCAGCATTTT
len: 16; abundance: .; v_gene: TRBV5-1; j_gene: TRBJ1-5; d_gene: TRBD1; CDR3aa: CASSQGGTGANQPQHF; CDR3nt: TGCGCCAGCAGTCAGGGCGGGACAGGGGCCAATCAGCCCCAGCATTTT
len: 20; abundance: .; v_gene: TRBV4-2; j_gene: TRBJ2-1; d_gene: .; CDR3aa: CASSQAQRRGTLGAYNEQFF; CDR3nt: TGTGCCAGCAGCCAGGCACAAAGGAGGGGTACGCTCGGTGCCTACAATGAGCAGTTCTTC
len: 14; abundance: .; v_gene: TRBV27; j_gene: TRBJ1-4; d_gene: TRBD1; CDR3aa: CASSLQGTNEKLFF; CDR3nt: TGTGCCAGCAGTCTACAGGGGACTAATGAAAAACTGTTTTTT
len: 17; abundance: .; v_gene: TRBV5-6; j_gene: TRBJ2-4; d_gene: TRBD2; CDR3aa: CASSSLSGGATKNIQYF; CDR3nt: TGTGCCAGCAGCTCCCTGAGCGGGGGGGCAACCAAAAACATTCAGTACTTC
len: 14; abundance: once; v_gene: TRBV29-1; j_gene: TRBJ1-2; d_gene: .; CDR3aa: CSVEEQGVGYGYTF; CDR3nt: TGCAGCGTTGAAGAGCAGGGTGTAGGCTATGGCTACACCTTC
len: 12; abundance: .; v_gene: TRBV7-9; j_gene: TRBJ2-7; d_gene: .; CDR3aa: CASSFQNYEQYF; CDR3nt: TGTGCCAGCAGCTTTCAGAACTACGAGCAGTACTTC
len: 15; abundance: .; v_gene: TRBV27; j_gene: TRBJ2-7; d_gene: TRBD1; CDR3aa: CASSLRGLPSYEQYF; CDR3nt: TGTGCCAGCAGTTTAAGGGGGCTACCATCCTACGAGCAGTACTTC
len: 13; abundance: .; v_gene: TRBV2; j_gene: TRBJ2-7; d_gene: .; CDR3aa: CAMKSGNTYEQYF; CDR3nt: TGTGCCATGAAATCCGGAAACACTTACGAGCAGTACTTC
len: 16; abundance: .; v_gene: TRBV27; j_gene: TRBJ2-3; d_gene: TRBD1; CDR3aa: CASSVHRGFYTDTQYF; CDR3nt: TGTGCCAGCAGTGTCCACAGGGGATTCTACACAGATACGCAGTATTTT
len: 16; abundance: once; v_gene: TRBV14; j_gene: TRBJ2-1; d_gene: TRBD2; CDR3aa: CASSQGSGISYNEQFF; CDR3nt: TGTGCCAGCAGCCAAGGTAGCGGGATCTCCTACAATGAGCAGTTCTTC
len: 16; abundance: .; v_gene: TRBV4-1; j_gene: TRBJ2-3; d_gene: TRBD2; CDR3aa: CASRDSGGVNTDTQYF; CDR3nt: TGCGCCAGCAGAGATAGCGGGGGGGTCAACACAGATACGCAGTATTTT
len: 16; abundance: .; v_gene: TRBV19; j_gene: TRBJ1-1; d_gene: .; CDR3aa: CASSIDSAGTNTEAFF; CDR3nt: TGTGCCAGTAGTATAGATTCGGCAGGTACGAACACTGAAGCTTTCTTT
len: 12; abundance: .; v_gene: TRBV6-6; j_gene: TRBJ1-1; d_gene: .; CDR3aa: CASSTWETEAFF; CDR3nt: TGTGCCAGCAGTACCTGGGAAACTGAAGCTTTCTTT
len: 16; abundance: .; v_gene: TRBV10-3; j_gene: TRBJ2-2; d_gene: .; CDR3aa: CAISAQGHKNTGELFF; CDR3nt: TGTGCCATCAGTGCACAGGGACATAAAAACACCGGGGAGCTGTTTTTT
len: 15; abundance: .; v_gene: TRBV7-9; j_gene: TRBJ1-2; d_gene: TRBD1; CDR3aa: CASSSTGQGAYGYTF; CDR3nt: TGTGCCAGCAGCTCCACGGGACAGGGGGCCTATGGCTACACCTTC
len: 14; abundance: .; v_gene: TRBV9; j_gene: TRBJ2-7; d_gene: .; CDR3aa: CASSVVDFTYEQYF; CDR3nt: TGTGCCAGCAGCGTAGTAGACTTTACCTACGAGCAGTACTTC
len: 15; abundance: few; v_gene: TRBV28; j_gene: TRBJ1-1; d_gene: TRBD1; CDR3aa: CASRLFGQGPAEAFF; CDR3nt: TGTGCCAGCCGCCTTTTCGGACAGGGACCAGCTGAAGCTTTCTTT
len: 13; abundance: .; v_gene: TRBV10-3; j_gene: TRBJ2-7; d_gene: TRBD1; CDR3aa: CAMGQVGGYEQYF; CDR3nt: TGTGCCATGGGACAGGTGGGTGGCTACGAGCAGTACTTC
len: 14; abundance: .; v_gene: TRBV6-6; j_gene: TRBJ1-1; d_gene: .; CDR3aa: CASSSYFGDTEAFF; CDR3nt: TGTGCCAGCAGTTCTTACTTCGGGGACACTGAAGCTTTCTTT
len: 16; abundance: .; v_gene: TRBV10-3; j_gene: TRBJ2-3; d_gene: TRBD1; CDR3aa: CAISATGPPSTDTQYF; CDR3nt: TGTGCCATCAGTGCGACAGGGCCCCCTAGCACAGATACGCAGTATTTT
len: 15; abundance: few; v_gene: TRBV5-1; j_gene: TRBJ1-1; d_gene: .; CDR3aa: CASSGSGSQNTEAFF; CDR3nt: TGCGCCAGCAGCGGAAGCGGATCCCAGAACACTGAAGCTTTCTTT
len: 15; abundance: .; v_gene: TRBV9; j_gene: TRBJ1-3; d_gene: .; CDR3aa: CASSVEGQRGNTIYF; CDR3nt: TGTGCCAGCAGCGTAGAAGGGCAAAGGGGGAACACCATATATTTT
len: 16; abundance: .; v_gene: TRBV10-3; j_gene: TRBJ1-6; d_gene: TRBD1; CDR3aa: CAITNPQGNGNSPLHF; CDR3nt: TGTGCCATCACCAATCCACAGGGGAATGGTAATTCACCCCTCCACTTT
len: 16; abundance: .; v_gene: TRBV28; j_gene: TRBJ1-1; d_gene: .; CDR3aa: CASSLIKGRLNTEAFF; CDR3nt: TGTGCCAGCAGTTTAATTAAAGGGCGGCTGAACACTGAAGCTTTCTTT
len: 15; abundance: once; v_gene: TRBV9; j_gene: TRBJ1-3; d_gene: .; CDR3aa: CASSALQDPGNTIYF; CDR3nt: TGTGCCAGCAGCGCCTTACAGGATCCTGGAAACACCATATATTTT
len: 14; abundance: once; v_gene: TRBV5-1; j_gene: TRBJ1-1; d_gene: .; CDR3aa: CASSFGQMNTEAFF; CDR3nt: TGCGCCAGCAGCTTTGGGCAGATGAACACTGAAGCTTTCTTT
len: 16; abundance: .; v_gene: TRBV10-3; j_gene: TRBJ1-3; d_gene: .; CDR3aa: CAIRAATVSSGNTIYF; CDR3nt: TGTGCCATCAGAGCCGCTACAGTCAGCTCTGGAAACACCATATATTTT